The 12 T cell receptor beta chains given below trace back to one sample, sequenced in a study of response to subunit inactivated influenza vaccine. Each CDR3 protein gets one entry after TCRdb re-called the RT-PCR reads with MiXCR. The sample has about 520,000 distinct CDR3 sequences; 9.5% to 13% are singletons. The specimen was PBMCs from blood, collected 40 to 50 days after vaccination. The receptors come from a man aged 50 to 59 who received an inactivated influenza vaccine.

The sample holds a few counts of this clonotype. The V and J genes are TRBV11-2 and TRBJ2-3; maybe TRBD2 (6 bases). The germline V and J ends were trimmed by 4 bases and 4 bases, with 12 bases remaining between them. CDR1 is SGHAT and CDR2 is FQNNGV in the germline V gene. The CDR3 loop spans 14 amino acids. The CDR3 sequence: CASSSRLDADTQYF. CDR3 nucleotide sequence: TGTGCCAGCAGCTCAAGACTAGATGCAGATACGCAGTATTTT.

The V call is TRBV30, the J call TRBJ1-3; D is undetermined. The CDR3 spans 11 residues. Germline V gene data show CDR1 as GTSNPN and CDR2 as SVGIG (reference sequence). V lost 5 bases and J 1 base, leaving 3 bases between the germline ends. CDR3 sequence reads: CAWSSGNTIYF. Here the CDR3 DNA reads TGTGCCTGGTCGTCTGGAAACACCATATATTTT.

At least ten counts were recorded for this clonotype. J is TRBJ2-7 and V is TRBV12-3 or TRBV12-4, with 7 nucleotides matching TRBD2. This CDR3 is built from 17 residues. The V and J ends lost 5 bases and 2 bases, in that order; junction bases with no gene match: 15. The CDR3 loop is CASSASAYVGLTYEQYF. The CDR3 nucleotides are TGTGCCAGCAGTGCTTCCGCGTATGTGGGACTAACCTACGAGCAGTACTTC.

This chain uses TRBV15 with TRBJ2-3; 9 bases agree with TRBD2. The trim removed 0 bases at V and 2 bases at J, leaving 6 bases unmatched. The CDR3 contains 17 residues. Germline values: CDR1 LNHNV, CDR2 YYDKDF (reference sequence). CDR3 sequence (DNA): TGTGCCACCAGCAGAGATAGAGCGGGGGGCCTCACAGATACGCAGTATTTT. Protein sequence: CATSRDRAGGLTDTQYF.

The V call is TRBV5-1, the J call TRBJ2-3; 9 bases are shared with TRBD1. Germline CDR1 reads SGHRS; CDR2 reads YFSETQ. V gave up 0 bases and J gave up 3 bases; unmatched junction bases: 5. The length of the CDR3 is 16 residues. The CDR3 loop is CASSLAGQGRTDTQYF. The CDR3 nucleotides are TGCGCCAGCAGCTTGGCTGGACAGGGGAGGACAGATACGCAGTATTTT.

The sample holds a few counts of this clonotype. The chain is built from TRBV5-5 and TRBJ2-7, with TRBD1 matching 7 bases. Trimming removed 0 bases from V and 6 bases from J; junction bases left unmatched: 3. CDR1 and CDR2 from the germline V gene are SGHKS and YYEKEE (reference sequence). The CDR3 contains 13 residues. The CDR3 coding sequence is TGTGCCAGCAGCTTGGACCCAGGGGGCGAGCAGTACTTC. As protein: CASSLDPGGEQYF.

V gene TRBV5-1 combines with J gene TRBJ2-5; possible D gene TRBD2, 6 bases. CDR1 is SGHRS and CDR2 is YFSETQ in the germline V gene. V lost 0 bases to trimming and J lost 0 bases, with 9 bases between them. The CDR3 contains 15 residues. The CDR3 reads CASSLGGGYQETQYF. CDR3 DNA: TGCGCCAGCAGCTTGGGGGGAGGATACCAAGAGACCCAGTACTTC.

The V and J genes are TRBV19 and TRBJ2-3, with D maybe TRBD2 (5 bases). V lost 1 base, J lost 5 bases, and 25 bases lay in between. The germline V gene has CDR1 LNHDA and CDR2 SQIVND (reference sequence). The CDR3 contains 19 residues. The CDR3 reads CASSIGEGSGLPDGDTQYF. The CDR3 DNA is TGTGCCAGTAGTATAGGGGAAGGGAGTGGACTTCCCGATGGAGATACGCAGTATTTT.

This sequence joins TRBV20-1 and TRBJ2-5; unclear D gene. Germline-derived CDR1 and CDR2 are DFQATT and SNEGSKA (reference sequence). CDR3 length: 14 amino acids. V dropped 3 bases and J dropped 5 bases, with 16 bases sitting between them. The CDR3 here is CSASLPGYTETQYF. CDR3 sequence (DNA): TGCAGTGCTAGTTTACCCGGGTACACGGAGACCCAGTACTTC.

This clonotype showed up just a few times. The chain recombines TRBV5-5 with TRBJ2-7, with D possibly TRBD1 on 6 matching bases. The germline V and J ends were trimmed by 0 bases and 4 bases, with 11 bases remaining between them. Germline V gives CDR1 SGHKS, CDR2 YYEKEE (reference sequence). The CDR3 consists of 14 residues. The CDR3 spells CASSLGQGWYEQYF. CDR3 nucleotides: TGTGCCAGCAGCTTGGGGCAGGGGTGGTACGAGCAGTACTTC.

The chain uses TRBV20-1 and TRBJ2-2; 7 nucleotides align to TRBD1. The trim removed 3 bases at V and 4 bases at J, leaving 17 bases unmatched. Per germline, CDR1 DFQATT and CDR2 SNEGSKA (reference sequence). The CDR3 length is 18 residues. CDR3 DNA sequence: TGCAGTGCTAGTAGGGCTGGGCCAGGGGGACGAGGCACCGGGGAGCTGTTTTTT. This codes for CSASRAGPGGRGTGELFF.

This clonotype was observed a handful of times. The V and J genes are TRBV28 and TRBJ2-5, with 8 bases fitting TRBD1. After removal of 5 bases from V and 2 bases from J, the junction contained 10 bases not matched to a gene. Germline CDR1 reads MDHEN; CDR2 reads SYDVKM. CDR3 length: 16 amino acids. CDR3 residues: CASSLGQGLEQETQYF. Written as DNA, the CDR3 is TGTGCCAGCAGTCTTGGACAGGGTCTCGAGCAAGAGACCCAGTACTTC.